The 3 T cell receptor beta chains given below trace back to one sample, sequenced in a study of T cell responses to AZD1222 COVID-19 vaccine. Data came from immunoSEQ multiplex PCR; TCRdb stores just in-frame clones and leaves some out. The sample lists some 74,000 clones; 87% were seen once. This sample comprised peripheral blood, obtained 28 days after the second AZD1222 dose. All receptors come from an adult who received the AZD1222 COVID-19 vaccine.

The chain recombines TRBV18 with TRBJ2-5; D gene unclear. The CDR3 length is 12 residues. The V gene's germline CDR1 is KGHSH and CDR2 LQKENI. V dropped 6 bases and J dropped 3 bases, with 8 bases sitting between them. This CDR3 is CASSPQEETQYF. The CDR3 bases are TGTGCCAGCTCCCCCCAAGAAGAGACCCAGTACTTC.

The chain has TRBV29-1 and TRBJ2-2, with D unclear. Germline V gene lookup returns CDR1 SQVTM and CDR2 ANQGSEA. The CDR3 sequence is 12 residues long. V was pared by 8 bases and J by 1 base, with 8 bases between. Here the CDR3 DNA reads TGCAGCCACTCGGGGAACACCGGGGAGCTGTTTTTT. Amino acid sequence: CSHSGNTGELFF.

This sequence joins TRBV7-2 and TRBJ1-1; unclear D gene. Germline values: CDR1 SGHTA, CDR2 FQGNSA. This CDR3 has 17 amino acids. V was trimmed by 2 bases and J by 6 bases, leaving 22 bases between them. Written as DNA, the CDR3 is TGTGCCAGCAGCTTAAATTATTTGAGCCCCAGTAGGCCTGAAGCTTTCTTT. Translating gives CASSLNYLSPSRPEAFF.